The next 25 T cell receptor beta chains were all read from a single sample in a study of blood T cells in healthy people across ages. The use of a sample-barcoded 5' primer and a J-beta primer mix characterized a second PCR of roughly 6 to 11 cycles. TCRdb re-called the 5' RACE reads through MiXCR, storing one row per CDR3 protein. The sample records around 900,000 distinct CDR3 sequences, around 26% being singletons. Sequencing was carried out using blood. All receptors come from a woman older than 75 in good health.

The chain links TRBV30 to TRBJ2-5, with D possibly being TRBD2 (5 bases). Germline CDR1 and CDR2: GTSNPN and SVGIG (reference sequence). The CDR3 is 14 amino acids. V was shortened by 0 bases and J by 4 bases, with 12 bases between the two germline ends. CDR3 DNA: TGTGCCTGGAGTGTAAGTCTAGCAGGAGAGACCCAGTACTTC. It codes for CAWSVSLAGETQYF.

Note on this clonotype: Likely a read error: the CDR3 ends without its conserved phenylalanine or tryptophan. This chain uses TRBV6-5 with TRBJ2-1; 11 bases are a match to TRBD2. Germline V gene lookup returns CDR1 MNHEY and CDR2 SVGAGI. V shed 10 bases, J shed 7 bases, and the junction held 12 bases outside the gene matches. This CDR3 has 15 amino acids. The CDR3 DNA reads TGTGCCACCAAGCCCGGGACTAGCGGTCTTAATGAGCAGTTCTTG. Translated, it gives CATKPGTSGLNEQFL.

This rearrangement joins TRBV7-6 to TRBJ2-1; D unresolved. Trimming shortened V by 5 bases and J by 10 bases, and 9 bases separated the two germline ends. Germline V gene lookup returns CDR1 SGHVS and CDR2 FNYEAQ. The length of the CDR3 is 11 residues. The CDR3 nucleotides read TGTGCCAGCAGCCAAGCTTTGGAGCAGTTCTTC. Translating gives CASSQALEQFF.

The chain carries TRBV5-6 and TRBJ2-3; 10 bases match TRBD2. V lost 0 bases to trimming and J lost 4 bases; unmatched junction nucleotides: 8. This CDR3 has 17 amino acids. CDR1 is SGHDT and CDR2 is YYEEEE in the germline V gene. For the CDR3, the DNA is TGTGCCAGCAGCTTGGAGCCTAGCGGGGGAGGCGCAGATACGCAGTATTTT. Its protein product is CASSLEPSGGGADTQYF.

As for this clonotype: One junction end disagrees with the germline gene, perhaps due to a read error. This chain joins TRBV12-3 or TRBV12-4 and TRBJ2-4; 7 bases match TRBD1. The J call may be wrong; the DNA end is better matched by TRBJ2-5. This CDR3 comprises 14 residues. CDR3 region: CVSSLEGARETQYF. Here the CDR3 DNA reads TGTGTCAGCAGTTTAGAGGGGGCGCGGGAGACCCAGTACTTC.

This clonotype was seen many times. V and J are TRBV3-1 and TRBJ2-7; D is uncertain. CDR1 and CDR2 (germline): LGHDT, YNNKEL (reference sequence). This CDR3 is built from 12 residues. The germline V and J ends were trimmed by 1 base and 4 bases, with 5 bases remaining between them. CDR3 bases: TGTGCCAGCAGCCAAGTTACATACGAGCAGTACTTC. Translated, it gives CASSQVTYEQYF.

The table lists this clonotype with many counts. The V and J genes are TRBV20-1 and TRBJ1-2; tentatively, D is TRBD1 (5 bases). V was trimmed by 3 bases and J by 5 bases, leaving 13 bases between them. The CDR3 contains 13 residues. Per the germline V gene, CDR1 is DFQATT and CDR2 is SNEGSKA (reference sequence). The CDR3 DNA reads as TGCAGTGCTAGTCCGGGACCGGATTATGGCTACACCTTC. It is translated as CSASPGPDYGYTF.

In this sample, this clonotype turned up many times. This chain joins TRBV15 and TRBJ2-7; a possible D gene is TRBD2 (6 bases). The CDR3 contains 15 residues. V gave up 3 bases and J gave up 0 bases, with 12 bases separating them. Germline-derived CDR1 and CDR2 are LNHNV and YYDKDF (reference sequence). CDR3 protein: CATSSGGSRSYEQYF. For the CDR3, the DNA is TGTGCCACCAGCAGCGGGGGATCCCGCTCCTACGAGCAGTACTTC.

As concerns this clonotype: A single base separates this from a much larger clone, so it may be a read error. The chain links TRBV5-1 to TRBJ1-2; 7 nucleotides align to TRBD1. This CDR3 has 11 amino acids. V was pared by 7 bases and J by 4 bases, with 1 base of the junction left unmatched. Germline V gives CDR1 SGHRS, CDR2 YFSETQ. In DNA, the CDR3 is TGCGCCAGCGGGGACAGCTATGGCTACACCTTC. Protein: CASGDSYGYTF.

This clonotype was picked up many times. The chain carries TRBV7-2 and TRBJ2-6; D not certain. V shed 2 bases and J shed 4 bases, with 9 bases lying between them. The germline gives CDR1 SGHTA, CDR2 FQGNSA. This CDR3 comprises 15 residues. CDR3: CASSLSLYGANVLTF. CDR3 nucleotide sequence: TGTGCCAGCAGCTTATCACTTTACGGGGCCAACGTCCTGACTTTC.

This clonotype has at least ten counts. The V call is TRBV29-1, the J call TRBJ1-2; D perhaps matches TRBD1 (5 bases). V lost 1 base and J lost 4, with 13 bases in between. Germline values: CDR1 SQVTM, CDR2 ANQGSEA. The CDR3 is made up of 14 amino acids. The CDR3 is CSVEGSGRGYGYTF. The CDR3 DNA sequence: TGCAGCGTTGAAGGTTCAGGGAGGGGCTATGGCTACACCTTC.

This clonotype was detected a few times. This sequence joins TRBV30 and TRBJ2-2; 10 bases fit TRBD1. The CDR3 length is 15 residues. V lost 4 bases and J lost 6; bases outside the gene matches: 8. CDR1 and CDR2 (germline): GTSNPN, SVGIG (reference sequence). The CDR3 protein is CAWKAGTGVSGELFF. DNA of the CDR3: TGTGCCTGGAAGGCCGGGACAGGGGTTTCCGGGGAGCTGTTTTTT.

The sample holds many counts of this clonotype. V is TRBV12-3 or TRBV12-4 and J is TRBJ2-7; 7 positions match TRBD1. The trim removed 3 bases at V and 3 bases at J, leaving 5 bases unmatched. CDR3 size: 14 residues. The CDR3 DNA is TGTGCCAGCAGTTTTAGGGACAGAAACTACGAGCAGTACTTC. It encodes CASSFRDRNYEQYF.

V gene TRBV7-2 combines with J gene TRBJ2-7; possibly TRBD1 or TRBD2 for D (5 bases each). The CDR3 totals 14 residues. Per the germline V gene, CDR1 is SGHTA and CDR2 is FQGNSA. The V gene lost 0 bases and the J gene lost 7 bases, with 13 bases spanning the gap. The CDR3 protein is CASSLAWGYSEQYF. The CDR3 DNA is TGTGCCAGCAGCTTAGCTTGGGGGTACAGTGAGCAGTACTTC.

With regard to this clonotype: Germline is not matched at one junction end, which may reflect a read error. CDR3 DNA sequence: TGCAGTGCTCGGAAAGCAACTGGGGCCAACGCCCTGACTTTC. Protein product: CSARKATGANALTF. This rearrangement joins TRBV20-1 to TRBJ2-6, with D perhaps TRBD1 (5 bases). Germline V gives CDR1 DFQATT, CDR2 SNEGSKA (reference sequence). The CDR3 runs to 14 residues.

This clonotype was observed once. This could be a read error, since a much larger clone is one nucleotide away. CDR3 protein: CVSSYGGSTDTQYF. Here the CDR3 DNA reads TGTGTCAGCAGTTACGGGGGGAGCACAGATACGCAGTATTTT. This rearrangement joins TRBV6-2 or TRBV6-3 to TRBJ2-3; 7 bases are shared with TRBD2. From germline, CDR1 is MNHEY and CDR2 SVGEGT. This CDR3 region has 14 residues.

CDR3 region: CASSDRQGREKLFF. In nucleotides, the CDR3 is TGTGCCAGCAGCGATCGACAGGGTAGGGAAAAACTGTTTTTT. The chain couples TRBV7-9 to TRBJ1-4, with TRBD1 identical over 7 bases. This CDR3 contains 14 residues. Trimming at V came to 5 bases and at J to 8 bases, leaving 8 bases not matched to a gene. Germline lookup yields CDR1 SEHNR and CDR2 FQNEAQ (reference sequence). Full variable domain (outside the CDR3, taken from reference TRBV7-9 and TRBJ1-4): DTGVSQNPRHKITKRGQNVTFRCDPISEHNRLYWYRQTLGQGPEFLTYFQNEAQLEKSRLLSDRFSAERPKGSFSTLEIQRTEQGDSAMYLCASSDRQGREKLFFGSGTQLSVL.

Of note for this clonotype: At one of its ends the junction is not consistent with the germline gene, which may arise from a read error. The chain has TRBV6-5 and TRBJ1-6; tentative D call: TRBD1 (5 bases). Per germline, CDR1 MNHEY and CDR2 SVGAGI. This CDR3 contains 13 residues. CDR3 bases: TGTGCCAGCAGCCGACAGAAAAATTCACCCCCCCACTTT. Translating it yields CASSRQKNSPPHF.

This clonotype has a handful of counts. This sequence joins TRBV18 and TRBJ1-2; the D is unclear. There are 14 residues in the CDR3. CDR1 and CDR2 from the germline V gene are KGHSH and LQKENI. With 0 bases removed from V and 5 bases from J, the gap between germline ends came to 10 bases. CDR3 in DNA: TGTGCCAGCTCACCACCGGAAAGGGTTTATGGCTACACCTTC. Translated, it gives CASSPPERVYGYTF.

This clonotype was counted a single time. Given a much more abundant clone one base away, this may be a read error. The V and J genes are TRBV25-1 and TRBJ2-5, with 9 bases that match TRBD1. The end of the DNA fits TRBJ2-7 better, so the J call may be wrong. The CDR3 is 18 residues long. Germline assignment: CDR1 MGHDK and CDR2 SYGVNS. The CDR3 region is CTSSGQGTSYPRPYEQYF. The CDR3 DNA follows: TGTACCAGCAGTGGACAGGGGACAAGCTATCCCAGGCCCTACGAGCAGTACTTC.

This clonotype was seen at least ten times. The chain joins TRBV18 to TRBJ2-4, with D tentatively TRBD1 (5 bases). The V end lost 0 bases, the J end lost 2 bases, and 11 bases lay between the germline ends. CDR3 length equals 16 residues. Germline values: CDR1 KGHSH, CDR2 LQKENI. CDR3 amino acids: CASSPPQGKSKNIQYF. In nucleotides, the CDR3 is TGTGCCAGCTCACCACCGCAGGGCAAATCCAAAAACATTCAGTACTTC. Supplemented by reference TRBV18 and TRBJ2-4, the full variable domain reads NAGVMQNPRHLVRRRGQEARLRCSPMKGHSHVYWYRQLPEEGLKFMVYLQKENIIDESGMPKERFSAEFPKEGPSILRIQQVVRGDSAAYFCASSPPQGKSKNIQYFGAGTRLSVL.

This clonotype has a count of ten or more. CDR3 region: CASSLQGPNEQFF. The CDR3 nucleotides are TGTGCCAGCAGTTTACAGGGGCCCAATGAGCAGTTCTTC. The V and J genes are TRBV6-6 and TRBJ2-1; 7 nucleotides match TRBD1. V trimming: 4 bases; J trimming: 6 bases; junction bases outside the gene matches: 3. Germline assignment: CDR1 MNHNY and CDR2 SVGAGI (reference sequence). The CDR3 length is 13 residues.

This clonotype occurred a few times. The CDR3 DNA reads as TGTGCCAGCAGTTACCTTGGTGAAAAACTGTTTTTT. Its protein is CASSYLGEKLFF. This chain uses TRBV6-2 or TRBV6-3 with TRBJ1-4; D uncertain. The V and J ends lost 2 bases and 7 bases respectively, with 5 bases between them. The CDR3 length is 12 residues. The germline CDR1 and CDR2 sequences are MNHEY and SVGEGT.

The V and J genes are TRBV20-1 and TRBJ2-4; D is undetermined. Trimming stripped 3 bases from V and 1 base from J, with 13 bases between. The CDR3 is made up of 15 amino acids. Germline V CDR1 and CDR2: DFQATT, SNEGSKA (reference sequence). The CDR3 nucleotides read TGCAGTGCTAGCTCCCCGGAGAGCGCCAAAAACATTCAGTACTTC. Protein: CSASSPESAKNIQYF.

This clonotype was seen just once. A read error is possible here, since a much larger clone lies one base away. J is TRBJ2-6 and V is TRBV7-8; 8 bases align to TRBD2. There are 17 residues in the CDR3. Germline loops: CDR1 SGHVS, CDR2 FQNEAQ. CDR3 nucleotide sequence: TGTACCAGCAGCGGCGGGGGGACGGCCTCTGGGGCCAACGTCCTGACTTTC. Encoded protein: CTSSGGGTASGANVLTF.